The clone carrying this T cell receptor (beta chain) turned up a few times. Sample time point: newly diagnosed GD, antithyroid drugs for less than 3 months. RNA from PBMCs was the source of the TCR library. This specimen comes from a study of regulatory T cells in long-lasting Graves disease. Study context: Recently diagnosed Graves' patients had received antithyroid drugs for under 3 months.

With iRepertoire HTBI primers and Arm-PCR of CDR3 regions, TCR beta libraries were built. TCRdb passed the multiplex PCR reads through MiXCR, listing each CDR3 protein once. Found here are roughly 420,000 distinct CDR3 sequences, about 16% of them singletons; the top ten hold around 11%. This CDR3 has 17 residues. V shed 3 bases and J 2 bases; nucleotides not matched to a gene: 11. The germline V gene encodes CDR1 SGHRS and CDR2 YFSETQ. The same sample was also studied in work on T cells in Graves' hyperthyroidism and ophthalmopathy. Per that study: Lactation, pregnancy, other autoimmune disease or uncontrolled infection led to exclusion of patients.

The specimen was peripheral blood mononuclear cells (PBMCs), collected at new diagnosis, from a patient treated with antithyroid drugs. This TCR was recovered from a woman aged 25-40 years with Graves disease. The chain couples TRBV5-1 to TRBJ2-1; TRBD2 agrees at 7 bases. This CDR3 reads CASSSGTGGPPYNEQFF. The CDR3 DNA follows: TGCGCCAGCAGCTCAGGGACGGGAGGCCCCCCCTACAATGAGCAGTTCTTC.